This passage covers 20 T cell receptor beta chains from one sample sequenced in a study of blood T cell repertoires in COVID-19. Sequencing used immunoSEQ multiplex PCR; TCRdb keeps in-frame clones, though not all of them. The data contain about 320,000 clones, around 84% of them seen just once; the ten biggest clones take up 1.5% to 2%. Sequences were obtained from PBMCs or T cells enriched from blood (not recorded which). Receptor source: a woman in her 30s who had been exposed to COVID-19.

This chain uses TRBV7-2 with TRBJ2-7; weak D call: TRBD1 (6 bases). This CDR3 comprises 14 residues. Germline CDR1 SGHTA, CDR2 FQGNSA. The V end was cut by 5 bases, the J end by 3 bases, with 14 bases between. The CDR3 DNA sequence: TGTGCCAGCAGCCTACGACAGGCCTACTACGAGCAGTACTTC. Translated, it gives CASSLRQAYYEQYF.

The genes are TRBV18 and TRBJ1-4; the D gene is possibly TRBD1 (5 bases). This CDR3 is built from 14 residues. Germline lookup yields CDR1 KGHSH and CDR2 LQKENI. The V end was cut by 3 bases, the J end by 8 bases, with 13 bases between. The CDR3 DNA reads TGTGCCAGCTCACCCCGGGGGGTCGAAGAAAAACTGTTTTTT. Its translation is CASSPRGVEEKLFF.

This rearrangement joins TRBV6-5 to TRBJ2-7; D is possibly TRBD2 (5 bases). The CDR3 length is 14 residues. Trimming cost V 6 bases and J 7 bases, with 19 bases left between them. The germline gives CDR1 MNHEY, CDR2 SVGAGI. Written as DNA, the CDR3 is TGTGCCAGCAGCTCCGGTACAGTGAAGCGGGAGCAGTACTTC. It translates to CASSSGTVKREQYF.

The chain has TRBV2 and TRBJ2-5, with 8 bases that match TRBD2. The CDR3 is 16 amino acids. Germline V gene sequence: CDR1 SNHLY, CDR2 FYNNEI. The V segment lost 3 bases and the J segment 1 base; nucleotides outside the gene matches: 7. The CDR3 loop reads CASSDLASGSQETQYF. The CDR3 DNA follows: TGTGCCAGCAGTGATCTGGCTAGCGGGTCCCAAGAGACCCAGTACTTC. The variable domain in full, with the rest retrieved from reference TRBV2 and TRBJ2-5, is EPEVTQTPSHQVTQMGQEVILRCVPISNHLYFYWYRQILGQKVEFLVSFYNNEISEKSEIFDDQFSVERPDGSNFTLKIRSTKLEDSAMYFCASSDLASGSQETQYFGPGTRLLVL.

V usage is TRBV7-9 and J usage is TRBJ1-1; D unresolved. The CDR3 contains 14 residues. Germline V CDR1 and CDR2: SEHNR, FQNEAQ (reference sequence). V lost 5 bases and J 0 bases, leaving 10 bases between the germline ends. This CDR3 is CASSPFNMNTEAFF. The CDR3 nucleotides are TGTGCCAGCAGCCCGTTTAATATGAACACTGAAGCTTTCTTT.

The V gene is TRBV6-4, the J gene TRBJ2-7; 10 nucleotides agree with TRBD2. The CDR3 is 14 amino acids. Looked up from germline, CDR1 is MRHNA and CDR2 is SNTAGT. V lost 5 bases, J lost 5 bases, and 6 bases stayed unmatched. The CDR3 DNA sequence: TGTGCCAGCAGTCCTAGCGGGAGTCTTCACGAGCAGTACTTC. This encodes CASSPSGSLHEQYF.

V usage is TRBV29-1 and J usage is TRBJ2-1; 7 positions match TRBD1. Germline assignment: CDR1 SQVTM and CDR2 ANQGSEA. The V segment lost 4 bases and the J segment 2 bases; nucleotides outside the gene matches: 2. The CDR3 has 13 amino acids. CDR3 sequence: CSVGDSPYNEQFF. CDR3 nucleotide sequence: TGCAGCGTTGGGGACAGCCCCTACAATGAGCAGTTCTTC.

This rearrangement joins TRBV3-1 (or the pseudogene TRBV3-2) to TRBJ2-1; 8 positions match TRBD2. V was pared by 4 bases and J by 3 bases, with 14 bases of the junction left unmatched. The germline CDR1 and CDR2 sequences are LGHDT and YNNKEL (reference sequence). The CDR3 extends over 18 amino acids. The CDR3 coding sequence is TGTGCCAGCAGCCCGAGGGGGTCGGGAGGGCCGGTCTACAATGAGCAGTTCTTC. Translating it yields CASSPRGSGGPVYNEQFF.

CDR3 in amino acids: CAWSVRDRGFPETQYF. For the CDR3, the DNA is TGTGCCTGGAGTGTCCGGGACAGGGGGTTCCCCGAGACCCAGTACTTC. The genes are TRBV30 and TRBJ2-5; TRBD1 agrees at 11 bases. After removal of 0 bases from V and 5 bases from J, the junction contained 8 bases not matched to a gene. The CDR3 contains 16 residues. The germline gives CDR1 GTSNPN, CDR2 SVGIG (reference sequence).

This chain links TRBV28 with TRBJ1-1; possible D gene TRBD1, 5 bases. The V and J ends lost 1 base and 7 bases respectively, with 16 bases between them. This CDR3 has 15 amino acids. Per germline, CDR1 MDHEN and CDR2 SYDVKM. CDR3 sequence (DNA): TGTGCCAGCAGTTTATTCCGGGGGGTTAAGGATGAAGCTTTCTTT. Its translation is CASSLFRGVKDEAFF.

The chain carries TRBV6-2 or TRBV6-3 and TRBJ2-2; D might be TRBD1 (6 bases). Trimming took 5 bases from V and 2 from J, leaving 15 bases between them. The germline gives CDR1 MNHEY, CDR2 SVGEGT. This CDR3 is built from 16 residues. The CDR3 coding sequence is TGTGCCAGCAGTAGAGGTTGGGGGCGCAACACCGGGGAGCTGTTTTTT. Translation gives CASSRGWGRNTGELFF.

J is TRBJ2-3 and V is TRBV6-2 or TRBV6-3; 8 bases line up with TRBD2. Germline CDR1 MNHEY, CDR2 SVGEGT. This CDR3 is built from 20 residues. Trimming cost V 5 bases and J 6 bases; bases outside gene matches: 25. In nucleotides, the CDR3 is TGTGCCAGCAGTCAATACCGGGCCTTCGGGAGACGGGAGGGCCCGGATACGCAGTATTTT. The encoded protein is CASSQYRAFGRREGPDTQYF.

This clone has more than one count but fewer than ten. The chain recombines TRBV13 with TRBJ1-2, with 8 nucleotides matching TRBD1. The CDR3 has 14 amino acids. Per the germline V gene, CDR1 is PRHDT and CDR2 is FYEKMQ (reference sequence). The junction had 10 bases not matched to a gene; V was cut back by 5 bases and J by 8 bases. The CDR3 DNA reads as TGTGCCAGCAGCGCGGACAGGGCGCTGGGGGGCTACACCTTC. This translates into CASSADRALGGYTF.

This chain connects TRBV6-5 to TRBJ2-3, with 8 bases lining up with TRBD2. Germline V gene sequence: CDR1 MNHEY, CDR2 SVGAGI. The CDR3 totals 15 residues. Germline trimming cut 7 bases from V and 0 bases from J; bases unmatched to any gene: 6. The CDR3 loop reads CASNPASGSTDTQYF. Written as DNA, the CDR3 is TGTGCCAGCAACCCGGCTAGCGGGAGCACAGATACGCAGTATTTT.

The chain carries TRBV9 and TRBJ2-2; TRBD2 matches 11 bases. This CDR3 comprises 18 residues. CDR1 is SGDLS and CDR2 is YYNGEE in the germline V gene. With V trimmed by 0 bases and J by 3 bases, 7 bases remained unmatched. Here the CDR3 DNA reads TGTGCCAGCAGCGTAGTAATAGCGGGGGGGCCGGACACCGGGGAGCTGTTTTTT. Translation gives CASSVVIAGGPDTGELFF.

This rearrangement joins TRBV13 to TRBJ1-2, with TRBD1 matching over 7 bases. Germline CDR1 PRHDT, CDR2 FYEKMQ (reference sequence). The length of the CDR3 is 14 residues. V gave up 2 bases and J gave up 4 bases; unmatched junction bases: 4. CDR3 region: CASSLPAGGYGYTF. CDR3 DNA sequence: TGTGCCAGCAGCTTACCAGCAGGGGGCTATGGCTACACCTTC.

The chain is built from TRBV7-9 and TRBJ2-1; 8 bases fit TRBD2. Trimming at V came to 5 bases and at J to 5 bases, leaving 5 bases not matched to a gene. The CDR3 covers 14 residues. CDR1 and CDR2 from the germline V gene are SEHNR and FQNEAQ (reference sequence). Written as DNA, the CDR3 is TGTGCCAGCAGCGTCGGACTAGCCGACAATGAGCAGTTCTTC. This translates into CASSVGLADNEQFF. The variable domain in full, completed from reference TRBV7-9 and TRBJ2-1, reads DTGVSQNPRHKITKRGQNVTFRCDPISEHNRLYWYRQTLGQGPEFLTYFQNEAQLEKSRLLSDRFSAERPKGSFSTLEIQRTEQGDSAMYLCASSVGLADNEQFFGPGTRLTVL.

This clone has just a few counts. V gene TRBV11-2 combines with J gene TRBJ2-1; perhaps TRBD1 as D (6 bases). The V gene's germline CDR1 is SGHAT and CDR2 FQNNGV. Deletions cut 3 bases from V and 9 bases from J, with 9 bases between. The CDR3 totals 12 residues. The CDR3 DNA reads TGTGCCAGCAGCTTCAGGGGTCCTGAGCAGTTCTTC. Protein: CASSFRGPEQFF. Supplemented by reference TRBV11-2 and TRBJ2-1, the full variable domain reads EAGVAQSPRYKIIEKRQSVAFWCNPISGHATLYWYQQILGQGPKLLIQFQNNGVVDDSQLPKDRFSAERLKGVDSTLKIQPAKLEDSAVYLCASSFRGPEQFFGPGTRLTVL.

J is TRBJ2-3 and V is TRBV7-8; D is ambiguous. CDR1 and CDR2 from the germline V gene are SGHVS and FQNEAQ. V dropped 4 bases and J dropped 7 bases, with 18 bases sitting between them. The CDR3 loop spans 15 amino acids. CDR3 sequence reads: CASSSIGDPSNTQYF. CDR3 DNA sequence: TGTGCCAGCAGCTCCATAGGAGACCCGTCTAATACGCAGTATTTT.

The genes are TRBV19 and TRBJ1-5; unclear D gene. The CDR3 loop spans 17 amino acids. Trimming shortened V by 3 bases and J by 0 bases, and 15 bases separated the two germline ends. Looked up from germline, CDR1 is LNHDA and CDR2 is SQIVND (reference sequence). The CDR3 region has the DNA TGTGCCAGTAGTATGGAGGGCCACGGTTATAGCAATCAGCCCCAGCATTTT. It is translated as CASSMEGHGYSNQPQHF.